The 16 T cell receptor beta chains below come from one sample, sequenced in a study of cytomegalovirus exposure and HLA in healthy donors. PCR employed 60 Vbeta and 13 Jbeta primers. Sequenced by immunoSEQ multiplex PCR; TCRdb stores in-frame clones only, minus some. This sample has about 200,000 clones, with 12% found just once. Source material: PBMCs. The receptor source for this set is a man between 50 and 59 years old in good health and CMV-seropositive.

The CDR3 DNA is TGTGCCAGCAGTGCAGACCCAGGGATTCAGTACTTC. This gives the protein CASSADPGIQYF. This chain links TRBV27 with TRBJ2-4, with D perhaps TRBD1 (5 bases). CDR1 and CDR2 from the germline V gene are MNHEY and SMNVEV (reference sequence). The CDR3 is 12 amino acids. The V end lost 5 bases, the J end lost 10 bases, and 12 bases lay between the germline ends.

The genes are TRBV7-2 and TRBJ2-4; D may be TRBD2 (6 bases). Looked up from germline, CDR1 is SGHTA and CDR2 is FQGNSA. V lost 3 bases and J lost 8, with 17 bases in between. CDR3 length: 15 amino acids. CDR3 region: CASSFPGTAGYIQYF. CDR3 nucleotides: TGTGCCAGCAGCTTCCCCGGGACGGCGGGGTACATTCAGTACTTC.

This clone was counted only a few times. In the same sample, other DNA sequences code for this CDR3. The gene calls are TRBV11-2 and TRBJ2-7; D unresolved. From germline, CDR1 is SGHAT and CDR2 FQNNGV. V was shortened by 5 bases and J by 4 bases, with 9 bases between the two germline ends. The CDR3 loop spans 12 amino acids. This chain's CDR3 is CASSPPGYEQYF. As DNA, the CDR3 is TGTGCCAGCAGCCCACCAGGTTACGAGCAGTACTTC. The entire variable domain, with the rest obtained from reference TRBV11-2 and TRBJ2-7, is as follows: EAGVAQSPRYKIIEKRQSVAFWCNPISGHATLYWYQQILGQGPKLLIQFQNNGVVDDSQLPKDRFSAERLKGVDSTLKIQPAKLEDSAVYLCASSPPGYEQYFGPGTRLTVT.

This clone was seen more than once but under ten times. The chain combines TRBV7-2 with TRBJ1-2; maybe TRBD1 (5 bases). Trimming removed 6 bases from V and 3 bases from J, with 11 bases in between. Germline loops: CDR1 SGHTA, CDR2 FQGNSA. The CDR3 consists of 13 residues. Here the CDR3 reads CASSSDSYYGYTF. The CDR3 DNA sequence: TGTGCCAGCAGTTCAGACAGCTACTATGGCTACACCTTC.

CDR3 nucleotide sequence: TGCGCCAGCACCCGGGGCACCGGGGAGCTGTTTTTT. Translating gives CASTRGTGELFF. The rearrangement joins TRBV5-1 to TRBJ2-2; possible D gene TRBD2, 5 bases. CDR3 length equals 12 residues. Germline V CDR1 and CDR2: SGHRS, YFSETQ. The germline V and J ends were trimmed by 6 bases and 4 bases, with 7 bases remaining between them.

The chain recombines TRBV5-5 with TRBJ1-2; no reliable D call. Trimming removed 2 bases from V and 2 bases from J, with 10 bases in between. The CDR3 has 14 residues. Germline V gene sequence: CDR1 SGHKS, CDR2 YYEKEE (reference sequence). DNA for the CDR3: TGTGCCAGCAGCTTTACCGACACCAACTATGGCTACACCTTC. Protein: CASSFTDTNYGYTF.

This chain uses TRBV5-6 with TRBJ2-7, with 7 nucleotides matching TRBD1. V shed 5 bases, J shed 6 bases, and the junction held 8 bases outside the gene matches. The CDR3 runs to 13 residues. Germline V gene data show CDR1 as SGHDT and CDR2 as YYEEEE. DNA for the CDR3: TGTGCCAGCAGTTTGCGGCAGGGGGTCGAGCAGTACGTC. This codes for CASSLRQGVEQYV.

The V gene is TRBV10-1, the J gene TRBJ1-5, with TRBD1 identical over 7 bases. Trimming cost V 7 bases and J 4 bases; bases outside gene matches: 22. The CDR3 contains 19 residues. In germline, CDR1 is WNHNN, CDR2 SYGVQD (reference sequence). The CDR3 DNA reads as TGCGCCAGCACTTACGCCGGGACAGAACCCCGATTAAAAAATCAGCCCCAGCATTTT. Encoded protein: CASTYAGTEPRLKNQPQHF.

This clone was seen a few times. The chain employs TRBV25-1 and TRBJ2-2, with D possibly TRBD1 on 5 matching bases. This CDR3 is 16 amino acids long. V was pared by 1 base and J by 5 bases, with 14 bases between. From germline, CDR1 is MGHDK and CDR2 SYGVNS. The CDR3 spells CASSESPKGWTGELFF. The CDR3 DNA reads as TGTGCCAGCAGTGAATCTCCTAAGGGGTGGACCGGGGAGCTGTTTTTT.

This chain links TRBV27 with TRBJ2-6; no definite D call. This CDR3 is 14 amino acids long. From germline, CDR1 is MNHEY and CDR2 SMNVEV (reference sequence). V was clipped by 6 bases and J by 0 bases, with 6 bases between them. The CDR3 DNA is TGTGCCAGCAGGCCGGGCTCTGGGGCCAACGTCCTGACTTTC. It encodes CASRPGSGANVLTF.

Only a few counts were recorded for this clone. The rearrangement joins TRBV5-1 to TRBJ2-2; 10 positions match TRBD2. The V segment lost 4 bases and the J segment 2 bases; nucleotides outside the gene matches: 8. CDR3 length: 17 residues. The germline CDR1 and CDR2 sequences are SGHRS and YFSETQ. The CDR3 DNA reads TGCGCCAGCAGCGCGGACCCTAGCGGGGGCAACACCGGGGAGCTGTTTTTT. Protein product: CASSADPSGGNTGELFF.

The chain recombines TRBV4-2 with TRBJ2-1; D might be TRBD1 (5 bases). Germline-derived CDR1 and CDR2 are LGHNA and YNFKEQ. The ends were cut back, 0 bases at V and 10 bases at J, with 19 bases in the middle. The length of the CDR3 is 16 residues. The CDR3 DNA reads TGTGCCAGCAGCCAAGATGGGGCTGGTTCTCTCGGAGAGCAGTTCTTC. Translated: CASSQDGAGSLGEQFF.

The chain is built from TRBV7-9 and TRBJ1-1, with 10 positions matching TRBD1. The CDR3 is 13 amino acids. Losses at the gene ends were 5 bases for V and 12 bases for J; bases not matched to a gene: 9. Germline CDR1 SEHNR, CDR2 FQNEAQ (reference sequence). The chain's CDR3 is CASSARTGGRTFF. CDR3 bases: TGTGCCAGCAGCGCCCGGACAGGGGGGAGGACTTTCTTT.

The chain joins TRBV18 to TRBJ1-1, with TRBD1 matching over 7 bases. Losses at the gene ends were 4 bases for V and 10 bases for J; bases not matched to a gene: 6. Germline V gives CDR1 KGHSH, CDR2 LQKENI. The CDR3 loop spans 12 amino acids. CDR3 sequence reads: CASSLDREAAFF. CDR3 nucleotides: TGTGCCAGCTCACTCGACAGGGAGGCAGCTTTCTTT.

In this sample, this clone turned up a few times. This chain joins TRBV5-4 and TRBJ1-1, with 7 bases aligning to TRBD1. Germline CDR1 is SGHNT and CDR2 is YYREEE (reference sequence). V lost 4 bases, J lost 5 bases, and 20 bases stayed unmatched. This CDR3 comprises 18 residues. The chain's CDR3 is CASSQTALDRELRTEAFF. CDR3 nucleotide sequence: TGTGCCAGCAGCCAAACCGCCCTCGACAGGGAATTAAGGACTGAAGCTTTCTTT.

This clone was counted only a few times. In DNA, the CDR3 is TGTGCCACCGCAGGACAGTCCGGGCCTATCAATCAGCCCCAGCATTTT. Its protein is CATAGQSGPINQPQHF. The chain uses TRBV27 and TRBJ1-5; possible D gene TRBD1, 6 bases. Trimming removed 10 bases from V and 3 bases from J, with 22 bases in between. The CDR3 runs to 16 residues. The V gene's germline CDR1 is MNHEY and CDR2 SMNVEV (reference sequence).